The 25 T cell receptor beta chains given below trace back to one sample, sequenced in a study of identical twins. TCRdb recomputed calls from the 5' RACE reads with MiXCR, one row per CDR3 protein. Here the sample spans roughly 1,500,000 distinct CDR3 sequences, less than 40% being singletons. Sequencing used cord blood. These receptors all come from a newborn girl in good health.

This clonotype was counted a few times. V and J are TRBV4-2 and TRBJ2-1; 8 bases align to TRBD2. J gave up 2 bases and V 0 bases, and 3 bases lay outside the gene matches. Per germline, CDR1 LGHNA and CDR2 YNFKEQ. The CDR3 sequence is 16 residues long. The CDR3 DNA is TGTGCCAGCAGCCAAGATATCGGGAGGGCCTACAATGAGCAGTTCTTC. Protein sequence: CASSQDIGRAYNEQFF.

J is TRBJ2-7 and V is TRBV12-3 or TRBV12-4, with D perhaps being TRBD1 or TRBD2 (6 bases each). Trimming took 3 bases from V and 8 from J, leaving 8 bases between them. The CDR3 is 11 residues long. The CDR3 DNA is TGTGCCAGCAGTTTGGGGGGCAAGCAGTACTTC. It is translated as CASSLGGKQYF.

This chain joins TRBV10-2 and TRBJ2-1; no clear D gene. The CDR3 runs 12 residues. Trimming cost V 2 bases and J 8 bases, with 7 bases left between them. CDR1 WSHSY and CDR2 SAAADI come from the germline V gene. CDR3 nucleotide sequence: TGCGCCAGCAGTGAGAATGGGTATGAGCAGTTCTTC. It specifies CASSENGYEQFF.

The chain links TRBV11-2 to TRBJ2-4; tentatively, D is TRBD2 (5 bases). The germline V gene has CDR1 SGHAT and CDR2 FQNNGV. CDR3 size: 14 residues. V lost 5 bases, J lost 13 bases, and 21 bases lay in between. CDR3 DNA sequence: TGTGCCAGCAGCACCGTTTGGCTAGCCTGGGAGCAGTACTTC. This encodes CASSTVWLAWEQYF.

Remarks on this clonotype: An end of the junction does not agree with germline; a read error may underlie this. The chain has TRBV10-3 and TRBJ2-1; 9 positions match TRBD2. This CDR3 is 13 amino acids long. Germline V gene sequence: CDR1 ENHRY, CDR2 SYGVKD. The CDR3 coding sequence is TGTGCCATCAGCGGGACTAGCAAAGATGAGCGGTTCTTC. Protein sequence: CAISGTSKDERFF.

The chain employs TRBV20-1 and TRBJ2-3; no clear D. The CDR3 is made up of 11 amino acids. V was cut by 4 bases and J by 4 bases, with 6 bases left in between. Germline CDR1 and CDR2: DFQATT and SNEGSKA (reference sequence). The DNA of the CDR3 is TGCAGTGCTAAGAAAGCAGATACGCAGTATTTT. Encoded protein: CSAKKADTQYF.

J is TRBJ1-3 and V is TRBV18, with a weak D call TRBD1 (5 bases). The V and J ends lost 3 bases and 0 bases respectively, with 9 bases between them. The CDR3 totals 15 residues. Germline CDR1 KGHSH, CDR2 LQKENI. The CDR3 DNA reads TGTGCCAGCTCACCCAAGGGACCCTCTGGAAACACCATATATTTT. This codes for CASSPKGPSGNTIYF.

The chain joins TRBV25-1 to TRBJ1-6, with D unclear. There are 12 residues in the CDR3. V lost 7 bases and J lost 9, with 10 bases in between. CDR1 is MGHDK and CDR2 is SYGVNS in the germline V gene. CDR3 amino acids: CASKSLGSPLHF. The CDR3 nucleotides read TGTGCCAGCAAGTCCCTTGGTTCACCCCTCCACTTT.

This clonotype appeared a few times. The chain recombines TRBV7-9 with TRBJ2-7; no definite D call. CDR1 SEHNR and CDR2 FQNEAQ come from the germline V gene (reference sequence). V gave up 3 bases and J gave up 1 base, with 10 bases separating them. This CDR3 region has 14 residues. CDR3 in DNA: TGTGCCAGCAGCTTTGGGCAGCAGTCCTACGAGCAGTACTTC. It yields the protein CASSFGQQSYEQYF.

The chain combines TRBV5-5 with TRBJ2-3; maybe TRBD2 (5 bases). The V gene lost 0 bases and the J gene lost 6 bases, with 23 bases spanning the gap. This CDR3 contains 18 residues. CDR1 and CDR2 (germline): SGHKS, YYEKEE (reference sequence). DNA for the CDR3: TGTGCCAGCAGCTTGGGCTGGATGAGGTACAAAGAGGGTGATACGCAGTATTTT. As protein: CASSLGWMRYKEGDTQYF.

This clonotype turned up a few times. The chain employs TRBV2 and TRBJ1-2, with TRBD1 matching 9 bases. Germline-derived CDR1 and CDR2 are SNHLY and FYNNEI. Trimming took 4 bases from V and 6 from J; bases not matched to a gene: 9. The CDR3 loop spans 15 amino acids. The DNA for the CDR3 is TGTGCCAGCAGTGTCCTTTCCACAGGGGGCCATGGCTACACCTTC. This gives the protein CASSVLSTGGHGYTF.

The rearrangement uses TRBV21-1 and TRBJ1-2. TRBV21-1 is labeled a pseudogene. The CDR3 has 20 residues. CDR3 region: CASSKALDLVGEGRGYGYTF. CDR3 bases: TGTGCCAGCAGCAAAGCGCTAGATTTGGTCGGGGAGGGGAGGGGTTATGGCTACACCTTC.

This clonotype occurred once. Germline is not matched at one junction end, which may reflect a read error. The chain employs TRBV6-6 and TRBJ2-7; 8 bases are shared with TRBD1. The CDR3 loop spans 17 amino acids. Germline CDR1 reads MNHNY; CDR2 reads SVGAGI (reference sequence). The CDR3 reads CASSYSMDRVTKNIQCF. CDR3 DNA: TGTGCCAGCAGTTACTCGATGGACAGGGTGACCAAAAACATTCAGTGCTTC.

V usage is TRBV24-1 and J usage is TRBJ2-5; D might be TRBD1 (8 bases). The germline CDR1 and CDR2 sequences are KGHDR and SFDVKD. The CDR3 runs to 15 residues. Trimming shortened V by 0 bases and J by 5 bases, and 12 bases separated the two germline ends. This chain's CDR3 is CATSDLGQGGETQYF. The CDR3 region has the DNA TGTGCCACCAGTGATTTGGGACAGGGAGGGGAGACCCAGTACTTC.

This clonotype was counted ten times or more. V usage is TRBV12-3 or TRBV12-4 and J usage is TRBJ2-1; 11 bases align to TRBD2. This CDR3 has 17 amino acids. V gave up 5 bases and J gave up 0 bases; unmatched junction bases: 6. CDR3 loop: CASSPRTSGLSYNEQFF. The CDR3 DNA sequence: TGTGCCAGCAGTCCACGGACTAGCGGGCTCTCCTACAATGAGCAGTTCTTC.

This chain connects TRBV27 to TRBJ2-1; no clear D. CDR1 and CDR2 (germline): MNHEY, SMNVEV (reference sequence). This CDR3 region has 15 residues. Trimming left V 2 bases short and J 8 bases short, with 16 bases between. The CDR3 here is CASSLAPKGNDEQFF. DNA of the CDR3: TGTGCCAGCAGTTTAGCCCCCAAAGGCAACGATGAGCAGTTCTTC.

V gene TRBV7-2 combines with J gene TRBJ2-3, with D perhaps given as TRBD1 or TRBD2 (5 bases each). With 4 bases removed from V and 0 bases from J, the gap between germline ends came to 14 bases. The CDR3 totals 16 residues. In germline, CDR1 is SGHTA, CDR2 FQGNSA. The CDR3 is CASSSERGSSTDTQYF. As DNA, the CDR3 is TGTGCCAGCAGCTCTGAGAGGGGTTCTAGCACAGATACGCAGTATTTT. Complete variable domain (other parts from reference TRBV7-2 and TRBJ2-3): GAGVSQSPSNKVTEKGKDVELRCDPISGHTALYWYRQSLGQGLEFLIYFQGNSAPDKSGLPSDRFSAERTGGSVSTLTIQRTQQEDSAVYLCASSSERGSSTDTQYFGPGTRLTVL.

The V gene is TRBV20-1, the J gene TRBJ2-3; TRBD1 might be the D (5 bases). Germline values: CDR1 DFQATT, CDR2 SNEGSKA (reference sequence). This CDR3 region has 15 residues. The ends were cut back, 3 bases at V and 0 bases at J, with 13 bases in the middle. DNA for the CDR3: TGCAGTGCTAGTGGGGCGCAGGGAAGCACAGATACGCAGTATTTT. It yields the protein CSASGAQGSTDTQYF.

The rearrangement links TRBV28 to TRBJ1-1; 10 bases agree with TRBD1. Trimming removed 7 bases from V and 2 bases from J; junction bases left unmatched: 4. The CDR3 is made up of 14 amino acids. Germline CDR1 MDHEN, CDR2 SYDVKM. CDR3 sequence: CASKETGGNTEAFF. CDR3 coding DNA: TGTGCCAGCAAGGAGACAGGGGGCAACACTGAAGCTTTCTTT.

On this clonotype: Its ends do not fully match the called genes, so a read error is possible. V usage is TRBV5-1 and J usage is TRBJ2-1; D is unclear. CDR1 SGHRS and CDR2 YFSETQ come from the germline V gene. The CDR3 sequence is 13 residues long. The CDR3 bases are TGCGCCAGCAGCTTGGATTCCTACGATGAGCAGTTCTTC. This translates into CASSLDSYDEQFF.

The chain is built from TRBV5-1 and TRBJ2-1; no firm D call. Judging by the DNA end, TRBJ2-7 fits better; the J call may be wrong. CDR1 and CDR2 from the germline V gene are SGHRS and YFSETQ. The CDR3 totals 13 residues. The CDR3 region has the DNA TGCGCCAGCAGCTTGGCCGAATACAATGAGCAGTACTTC. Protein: CASSLAEYNEQYF.

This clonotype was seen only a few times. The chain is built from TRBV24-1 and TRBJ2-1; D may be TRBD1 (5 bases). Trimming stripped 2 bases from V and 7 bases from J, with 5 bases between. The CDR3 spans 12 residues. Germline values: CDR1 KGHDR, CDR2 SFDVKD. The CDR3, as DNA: TGTGCCACCAGTGATTACAGGAATGAGCAGTTCTTC. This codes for CATSDYRNEQFF.

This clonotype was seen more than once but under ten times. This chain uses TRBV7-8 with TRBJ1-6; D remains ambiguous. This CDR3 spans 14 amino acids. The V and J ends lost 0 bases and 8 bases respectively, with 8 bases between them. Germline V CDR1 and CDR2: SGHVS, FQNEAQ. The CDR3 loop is CASSLAGSHSPLHF. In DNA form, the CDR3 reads TGTGCCAGCAGCTTAGCAGGTAGTCATTCACCCCTCCACTTT.

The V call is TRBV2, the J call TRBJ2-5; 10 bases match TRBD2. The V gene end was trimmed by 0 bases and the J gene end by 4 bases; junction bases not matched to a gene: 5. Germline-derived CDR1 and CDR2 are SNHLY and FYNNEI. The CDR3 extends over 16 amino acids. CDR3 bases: TGTGCCAGCAGTGAAGCGCTTCTAGCGGGGGCAGAGACCCAGTACTTC. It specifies CASSEALLAGAETQYF.

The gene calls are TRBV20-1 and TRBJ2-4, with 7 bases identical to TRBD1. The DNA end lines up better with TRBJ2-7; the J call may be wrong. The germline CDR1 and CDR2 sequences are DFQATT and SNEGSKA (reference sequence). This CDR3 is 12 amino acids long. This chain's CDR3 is CSATHRGHEQYF. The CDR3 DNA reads TGCAGTGCTACCCACAGGGGCCACGAGCAGTACTTC.